This is a list of T cell receptor beta chains from one sample in a study of cytomegalovirus exposure and HLA in healthy donors. Assay used: immunoSEQ multiplex PCR; TCRdb lists only in-frame clones, some missing. This sample has 72,000 or so clones; roughly 74% occur once, and the top ten carry 7% to 8%. The sequenced sample consisted of PBMCs. The receptors were gathered from a man younger than 35 in good health and CMV-seropositive. The CDR3 runs from the conserved cysteine through the conserved F or W. D genes are given only for firm matches. Rows may omit the clone size; those that give it use once, few, many or a size class.

CDR3: CASSYSQGPYNEQFF
DNA: TGTGCCAGCAGTTACTCCCAGGGGCCTTACAATGAGCAGTTCTTC
J: TRBJ2-1
V: TRBV6-5
size: .
D: .

CDR3: CASSERDSFGYTF
DNA: TGTGCCAGCAGTGAGAGGGACAGCTTCGGCTACACCTTC
J: TRBJ1-2
V: TRBV2
size: .
D: TRBD1

CDR3: CAWGGTGGAVTEAFF
DNA: TGTGCCTGGGGAGGGACCGGGGGAGCGGTCACTGAAGCTTTCTTT
J: TRBJ1-1
V: TRBV30
size: .
D: .

CDR3: CASSLGLAGAYEQYF
DNA: TGTGCCAGCAGCCTGGGACTAGCGGGAGCCTACGAGCAGTACTTC
J: TRBJ2-7
V: TRBV5-4
size: .
D: TRBD2

CDR3: CASSIGPDGGNTEAFF
DNA: TGTGCCAGCAGCATCGGACCCGACGGGGGGAACACTGAAGCTTTCTTT
J: TRBJ1-1
V: TRBV5-4
size: .
D: .

CDR3: CAWGAQGAFGEKLFF
DNA: TGTGCCTGGGGGGCACAGGGGGCTTTTGGTGAAAAACTGTTTTTT
J: TRBJ1-4
V: TRBV30
size: .
D: TRBD1

CDR3: CASSLGTSDSYEQYF
DNA: TGCGCCAGCAGCCTCGGGACTAGCGACTCCTACGAGCAGTACTTC
J: TRBJ2-7
V: TRBV4-1
size: .
D: TRBD2

CDR3: CASSGTHYGYTF
DNA: TGCGCCAGCTCGGGGACACACTATGGCTACACCTTC
J: TRBJ1-2
V: TRBV5-1
size: once
D: .

CDR3: CASSQDQQILNEQFF
DNA: TGCGCCAGCAGCCAAGACCAACAGATACTCAATGAGCAGTTCTTC
J: TRBJ2-1
V: TRBV4-1
size: few
D: .

CDR3: CASSYRVVGVGTEAFF
DNA: TGTGCCAGCAGTTACAGGGTGGTAGGGGTTGGAACTGAAGCTTTCTTT
J: TRBJ1-1
V: TRBV6-5
size: .
D: .